The source of this T cell receptor beta chain is a study of blood T cell repertoires in COVID-19. V lost 2 bases, J lost 6 bases, and 14 bases lay in between. CDR1 and CDR2 (germline): SGHRS, YFSETQ. The CDR3 loop spans 15 amino acids. Profiled with immunoSEQ multiplex PCR; TCRdb holds only in-frame clones, not every one. The sample consists of some 40,000 clones, approximately 93% of them appearing once. Sequences were obtained from peripheral blood. This chain uses TRBV5-1 with TRBJ2-2; maybe TRBD2 (6 bases). The TCR was taken from a man in his fifties or sixties with active COVID-19. CDR3 residues: CASSFNGEAPGELFF. Here the CDR3 DNA reads TGCGCCAGCAGCTTTAACGGGGAGGCGCCCGGGGAGCTGTTTTTT.